This T cell receptor (beta chain) was sequenced during a study of T cells in Graves' hyperthyroidism and ophthalmopathy. Notes on the study in general: Appearing also in blood were most of the thyroid clonotypes expanded above 0.001. Prediction of ophthalmopathy progression came a median 6.5 months pre-onset.

V lost 4 bases, J lost 4 bases, and 4 bases stayed unmatched. Germline V gene sequence: CDR1 SGHTA, CDR2 FQGTGA. This CDR3 contains 13 residues. Researchers amplified the TCR beta CDR3 regions from RNA transcripts. First-round RT-PCR of the TCR CDR3 relied on the HTBI primer set. TCRdb fed the multiplex PCR reads into MiXCR, producing one record per CDR3 protein. This table has 750,000 to 950,000 distinct CDR3 sequences, roughly 37% appearing once. Comment on this clonotype: What it binds is not known.

Specimen: blood. The source is a man younger than 35 with Graves' hyperthyroidism. J is TRBJ2-7 and V is TRBV7-3; 7 nucleotides agree with TRBD1. The CDR3: CASSSGTVYEQYF. CDR3 bases: TGTGCCAGCAGCTCCGGGACAGTTTACGAGCAGTACTTC.